What follows is one TCR beta chain and its context. The germline V gene encodes CDR1 SGHNT and CDR2 YYREEE (reference sequence). The CDR3 has 15 residues. V was pared by 1 base and J by 5 bases, with 3 bases of the junction left unmatched. These data come from a study of blood T cell repertoires in COVID-19. Sequencing used immunoSEQ multiplex PCR; TCRdb keeps in-frame clones, though not all of them. The table shows around 180,000 clones, with over 70% occurring only once. The TCR comes from a man in his sixties with active or convalescent COVID-19. The chain combines TRBV5-4 with TRBJ2-2, with TRBD1 identical over 9 bases. Sequenced sample: peripheral blood. The CDR3 DNA reads TGTGCCAGCAGCTTGCCGGGACAGGGAACCGGGGAGCTGTTTTTT. Encoded protein: CASSLPGQGTGELFF.